This record covers a single TCR beta chain. Antigen: not known. Alongside a J-beta primer mix, a sample-barcoded 5' primer served in a second PCR lasting about 7 to 12 cycles. The authors tagged each cDNA molecule using a template-switch adaptor with 12 random nucleotides. MiXCR, applied by TCRdb to the 5' RACE reads, yields one record per CDR3 protein. The sample lists 850,000 to 1,300,000 distinct CDR3 sequences, more than 40% occurring once. The entry originates in a study of blood T cells in healthy people across ages. Trimming shortened V by 5 bases and J by 5 bases, and 12 bases separated the two germline ends. Germline loops: CDR1 SQVTM, CDR2 ANQGSEA. The CDR3 has 13 residues. Whole-study results and caveats: Observed TCR beta diversity showed a strong correlation with the percentage of naive T cells as measured by flow cytometry.

This TCR derives from a woman in her fifties or sixties in good health. The chain uses TRBV29-1 and TRBJ2-2, with a possible D match to TRBD1 (6 bases). Sequencing input: blood. The CDR3 is CSVFSTGTGELFF. The CDR3 nucleotides read TGCAGCGTTTTCTCAACAGGGACCGGGGAGCTGTTTTTT.